This T cell receptor (beta chain) was captured by sequencing in a study of sequential checkpoint blockade in melanoma. Study-level background: Randomization was 1:1 between first-line nivolumab→ipilimumab and ipilimumab→nivolumab. Both treatment sequences were followed by maintenance nivolumab.

Sequencing was performed with immunoSEQ multiplex PCR; in TCRdb, only in-frame clones are kept and a portion is missing. The sample lists some 11,000 clones, about 81% seen once, with approximately 10% in the top ten. Per the germline V gene, CDR1 is SGHTA and CDR2 is FQGTGA. This CDR3 comprises 15 residues. Trimming at V came to 2 bases and at J to 7 bases, leaving 10 bases not matched to a gene. Documented treatment: randomized to nivolumab then ipilimumab (arm A) or the reverse (arm B). No patient had prior DNA-damaging chemotherapy. Live CD3+CD8+ CD19− CD56− cells were sorted from PBMCs. This clonotype was obtained from a human donor with melanoma. The chain couples TRBV7-3 to TRBJ2-7, with TRBD1 matching 8 bases. The sequences come from CD8+ T cells sorted from blood (inferred from file names), collected from a patient given nivolumab and ipilimumab in sequence. The chain's CDR3 is CASSLVGTGAEEQYF. The CDR3 DNA is TGTGCCAGCAGCTTAGTAGGGACAGGAGCGGAGGAGCAGTACTTC.